Below are 14 T cell receptor beta chains sequenced from a single sample in a study of T cells in narcolepsy. The assay was immunoSEQ multiplex PCR, and TCRdb's table has in-frame clones only and misses some. The repertoire holds tens of thousands of clones, with about 80% as singletons. Sequencing was done on a sample of CD45RA- memory CD4+ T cells from PBMCs. These receptors were collected from a human donor with narcolepsy.

V usage is TRBV6-4 and J usage is TRBJ2-1, with 15 bases aligning to TRBD2. This CDR3 is built from 17 residues. Trimming cost V 8 bases and J 0 bases; bases outside gene matches: 5. The germline CDR1 and CDR2 sequences are MRHNA and SNTAGT. The CDR3 here is CASHGLAGGRSYNEQFF. Here the CDR3 DNA reads TGTGCCAGCCACGGACTAGCGGGAGGGCGCTCCTACAATGAGCAGTTCTTC.

The table lists this clone with a few counts. This chain connects TRBV6-6 to TRBJ1-5; TRBD1 is a possible D gene (5 bases). CDR1 is MNHNY, CDR2 SVGAGI, per germline (reference sequence). V was trimmed by 7 bases and J by 7 bases, leaving 14 bases between them. The CDR3 totals 13 residues. The CDR3 nucleotides read TGTGCCAGCATAGGCAGGGAGGGCCAGCCCCAGCATTTT. As protein: CASIGREGQPQHF.

This chain connects TRBV10-3 to TRBJ2-2, with a weak D call TRBD2 (6 bases). This CDR3 comprises 18 residues. Between the trimmed V and J ends, which lost 3 bases and 1 base, there was a span of 18 bases. Germline CDR1 is ENHRY and CDR2 is SYGVKD. This CDR3 reads CAISDRAFRGLNTGELFF. The CDR3 nucleotides read TGTGCCATCAGTGACCGCGCCTTTCGGGGACTGAACACCGGGGAGCTGTTTTTT.

This chain joins TRBV6-1 and TRBJ1-5; D gene uncertain. The germline V gene encodes CDR1 MNHNS and CDR2 SASEGT. The germline V and J ends were trimmed by 0 bases and 1 base, with 4 bases remaining between them. The CDR3 consists of 14 residues. CDR3 protein: CASSEAASNQPQHF. CDR3 sequence (DNA): TGTGCCAGCAGTGAAGCAGCAAGCAATCAGCCCCAGCATTTT.

This chain uses TRBV9 with TRBJ2-5; tentatively, D is TRBD1 (6 bases). CDR1 SGDLS and CDR2 YYNGEE come from the germline V gene. The CDR3 sequence is 17 residues long. V gave up 0 bases and J gave up 2 bases, with 17 bases separating them. The CDR3 nucleotides are TGTGCCAGCAGCGTAGGAGGGGGAGTCGGTGGACAAGAGACCCAGTACTTC. This sequence encodes CASSVGGGVGGQETQYF.

V and J are TRBV7-9 and TRBJ2-2, with 7 bases identical to TRBD1. V gave up 6 bases and J gave up 2 bases; unmatched junction bases: 15. CDR1 SEHNR and CDR2 FQNEAQ come from the germline V gene (reference sequence). CDR3 length: 18 amino acids. The CDR3 bases are TGTGCCAGCAGGCCCTTAGGTGAGAGACAGGGCAACACCGGGGAGCTGTTTTTT. Translation gives CASRPLGERQGNTGELFF.

This clone was picked up one time. The chain carries TRBV7-3 and TRBJ2-2; tentative D call: TRBD2 (6 bases). The CDR3 sequence is 13 residues long. Trimming shortened V by 5 bases and J by 4 bases, and 8 bases separated the two germline ends. Germline CDR1 is SGHTA and CDR2 is FQGTGA. Written as DNA, the CDR3 is TGTGCCAGCAGCCCGGGGGTCACCGGGGAGCTGTTTTTT. Translating it yields CASSPGVTGELFF.

A note on this clone: Other DNA sequences in the sample encode the same CDR3. The V and J genes are TRBV11-2 and TRBJ2-1; possible D gene TRBD2, 5 bases. The ends were cut back, 7 bases at V and 5 bases at J, with 15 bases in the middle. Germline lookup yields CDR1 SGHAT and CDR2 FQNNGV. CDR3 length: 14 residues. In DNA, the CDR3 is TGTGCCAGCAACTTGCGAGGAGGCCACAATGAGCAGTTCTTC. This sequence encodes CASNLRGGHNEQFF. Full variable domain (rest looked up from reference TRBV11-2 and TRBJ2-1): EAGVAQSPRYKIIEKRQSVAFWCNPISGHATLYWYQQILGQGPKLLIQFQNNGVVDDSQLPKDRFSAERLKGVDSTLKIQPAKLEDSAVYLCASNLRGGHNEQFFGPGTRLTVL.

This rearrangement joins TRBV28 to TRBJ1-2; D is perhaps TRBD1 (5 bases). Germline V CDR1 and CDR2: MDHEN, SYDVKM. Between the trimmed V and J ends, which lost 4 bases and 2 bases, there was a span of 14 bases. The CDR3 has 15 amino acids. The CDR3 here is CASSSYRTLNYGYTF. The CDR3 region has the DNA TGTGCCAGCAGTTCGTACAGGACCTTGAACTATGGCTACACCTTC.

J is TRBJ1-2 and V is TRBV11-2; 11 bases are a match to TRBD1. In germline, CDR1 is SGHAT, CDR2 FQNNGV. This CDR3 is built from 16 residues. The J segment lost 8 bases and the V segment lost 4 bases, leaving 12 bases of the junction unmatched. As DNA, the CDR3 is TGTGCCAGCAGCTCGCCAGGGACAGGGGGGTCGGGCGGCTACACCTTC. As protein: CASSSPGTGGSGGYTF.

The genes are TRBV6-1 and TRBJ2-3; D gene unclear. The ends were cut back, 3 bases at V and 0 bases at J, with 10 bases in the middle. The CDR3 runs 15 residues. Germline loops: CDR1 MNHNS, CDR2 SASEGT. CDR3: CASSDPAVSTDTQYF. CDR3 DNA sequence: TGTGCCAGCAGTGACCCAGCTGTTAGCACAGATACGCAGTATTTT.

This chain joins TRBV16 and TRBJ1-2; D unresolved. CDR1 is KGHSY, CDR2 FQNENV, per germline. With 1 base removed from V and 8 bases from J, the gap between germline ends came to 14 bases. This CDR3 comprises 14 residues. Written as DNA, the CDR3 is TGTGCCAGCAGCCAATTTCAGGCCTCCAGGGGCTACACCTTC. It yields the protein CASSQFQASRGYTF.

V usage is TRBV6-5 and J usage is TRBJ1-2; D might be TRBD1 (6 bases). The CDR3 sequence is 14 residues long. Germline V gives CDR1 MNHEY, CDR2 SVGAGI. V lost 7 bases, J lost 8 bases, and 20 bases lay in between. The CDR3: CASNPSQGFRGYTF. In DNA, the CDR3 is TGTGCCAGCAATCCATCGCAGGGGTTCCGGGGCTACACCTTC.

J is TRBJ1-2 and V is TRBV29-1, with 9 bases aligning to TRBD1. The germline CDR1 and CDR2 sequences are SQVTM and ANQGSEA. The J segment lost 4 bases and the V segment lost 0 bases, leaving 12 bases of the junction unmatched. The CDR3 length is 17 residues. Here the CDR3 reads CSVEDRGTGKGSYGYTF. The CDR3 DNA follows: TGCAGCGTTGAAGACCGAGGGACAGGGAAGGGGTCCTATGGCTACACCTTC.